This T cell receptor beta chain was identified in a study of blood T cell repertoires in COVID-19. Study context: COVID-19 samples from acute and convalescent phases originated in the United States, Italy and Spain. T cells, B-cell-depleted T cells, or PBMCs provided the cDNA or gDNA that served as material.

V gave up 6 bases and J gave up 5 bases; unmatched junction bases: 9. The CDR3 consists of 15 residues. Per germline, CDR1 SGHNT and CDR2 YYREEE (reference sequence). This clone was recorded a few times. Original processing methods: The assay estimated nucleated cells by amplifying reference gene primers. Sequenced by immunoSEQ multiplex PCR; TCRdb stores in-frame clones only, minus some. D and trimming come from the DNA, and the V and J calls and clone size come from that table. In the table there are some 100,000 clones, roughly nine tenths of which are singletons. This clonotype was obtained from a man in his fifties with acute or convalescent COVID-19. Sequences were obtained from peripheral blood. The gene calls are TRBV5-4 and TRBJ2-7; 12 bases fit TRBD2. CDR3: CASKLLAGGADEQYF. DNA for the CDR3: TGTGCCAGCAAATTACTAGCGGGAGGCGCAGACGAGCAGTACTTC.